This T cell receptor (beta chain) was profiled in a study of cytomegalovirus exposure and HLA in healthy donors. General observations from the study: In vitro confirmation showed a few CMV-associated chains to be CMV antigen specific. A list of roughly 160 TCR beta chains associated with cytomegalovirus was given.

Remarks on this clone: As yet, its antigen is unknown.

The donors were members of the validation cohort, which comprised about 120 subjects and was separate from the first cohort of more than 500 subjects. Germline CDR1 SGHRS, CDR2 YFSETQ. The CDR3 covers 15 residues. Unmatched junction bases numbered 7, after V lost 4 bases and J lost 2 bases. Repertoires were generated with immunoSEQ multiplex PCR, while TCRdb's copy carries only in-frame clones and drops some. The sample consists of over 200,000 clones, about 86% of them appearing once. The chain recombines TRBV5-1 with TRBJ2-7; 9 nucleotides agree with TRBD2. This clonotype was obtained from a woman younger than 35 in good health and CMV-seronegative. The material sequenced was PBMCs. CDR3 DNA sequence: TGCGCCAGCAGCGGTGGGGCGGGAGGGCCCTACGAGCAGTACTTC. Its translation is CASSGGAGGPYEQYF.